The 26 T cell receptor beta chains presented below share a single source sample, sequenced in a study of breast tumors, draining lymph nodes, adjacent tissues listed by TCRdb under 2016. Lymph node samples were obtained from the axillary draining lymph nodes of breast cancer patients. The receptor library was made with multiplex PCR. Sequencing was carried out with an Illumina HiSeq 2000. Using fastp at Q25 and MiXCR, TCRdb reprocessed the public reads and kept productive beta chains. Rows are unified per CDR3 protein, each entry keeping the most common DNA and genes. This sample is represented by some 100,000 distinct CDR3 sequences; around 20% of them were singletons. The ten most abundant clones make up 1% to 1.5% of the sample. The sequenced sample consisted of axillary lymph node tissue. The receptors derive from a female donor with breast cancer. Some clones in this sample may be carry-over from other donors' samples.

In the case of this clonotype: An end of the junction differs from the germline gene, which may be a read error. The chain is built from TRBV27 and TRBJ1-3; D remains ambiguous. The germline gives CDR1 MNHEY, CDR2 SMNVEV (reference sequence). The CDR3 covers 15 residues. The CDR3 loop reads CASRSGYGPGNTVYF. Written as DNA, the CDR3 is TGTGCCAGCAGATCCGGGTACGGTCCTGGAAACACCGTATATTTT.

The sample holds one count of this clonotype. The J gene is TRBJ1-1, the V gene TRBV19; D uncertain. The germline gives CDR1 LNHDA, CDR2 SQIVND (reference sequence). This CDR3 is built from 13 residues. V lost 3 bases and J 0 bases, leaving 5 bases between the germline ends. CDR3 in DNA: TGTGCCAGTAGTATTGGCGTGAACACTGAAGCTTTCTTT. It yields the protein CASSIGVNTEAFF.

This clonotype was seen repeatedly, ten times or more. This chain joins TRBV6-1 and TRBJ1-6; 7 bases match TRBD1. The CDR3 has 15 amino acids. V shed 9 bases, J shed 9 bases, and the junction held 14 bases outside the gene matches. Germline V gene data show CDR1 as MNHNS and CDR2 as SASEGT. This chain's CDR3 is CASTIRQGWGSPLHF. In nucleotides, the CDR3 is TGTGCCAGTACGATCCGACAGGGATGGGGTTCACCCCTCCACTTT.

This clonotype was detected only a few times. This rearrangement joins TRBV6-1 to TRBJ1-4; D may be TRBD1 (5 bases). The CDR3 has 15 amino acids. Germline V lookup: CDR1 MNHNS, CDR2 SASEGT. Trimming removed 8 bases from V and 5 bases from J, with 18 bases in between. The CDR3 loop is CASEPWDPGNEKLFF. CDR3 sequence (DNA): TGTGCCAGCGAGCCCTGGGACCCCGGGAATGAAAAACTGTTTTTT.

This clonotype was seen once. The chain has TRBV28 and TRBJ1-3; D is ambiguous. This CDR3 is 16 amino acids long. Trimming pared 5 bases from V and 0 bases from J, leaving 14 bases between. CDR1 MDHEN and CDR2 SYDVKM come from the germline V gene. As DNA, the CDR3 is TGTGCCAGCAGTGGACGACGCTTGGGCTCTGGAAACACCATATATTTT. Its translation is CASSGRRLGSGNTIYF.

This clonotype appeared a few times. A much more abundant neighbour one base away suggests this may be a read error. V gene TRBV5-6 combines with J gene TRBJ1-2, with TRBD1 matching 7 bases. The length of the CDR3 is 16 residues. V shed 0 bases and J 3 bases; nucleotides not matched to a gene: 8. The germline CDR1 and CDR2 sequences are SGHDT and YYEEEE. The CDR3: CASSLARARGDYGYTF. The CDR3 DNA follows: TGTGCCAGCAGCTTGGCCAGGGCCAGGGGGGACTATGGCTACACCTTC.

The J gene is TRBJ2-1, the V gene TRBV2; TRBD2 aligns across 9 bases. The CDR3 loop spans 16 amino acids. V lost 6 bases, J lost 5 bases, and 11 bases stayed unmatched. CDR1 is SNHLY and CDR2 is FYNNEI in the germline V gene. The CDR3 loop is CASRALAGVIHNEQFF. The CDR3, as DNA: TGTGCCAGCAGGGCCTTAGCGGGAGTAATCCACAATGAGCAGTTCTTC. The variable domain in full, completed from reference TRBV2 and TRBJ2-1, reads EPEVTQTPSHQVTQMGQEVILRCVPISNHLYFYWYRQILGQKVEFLVSFYNNEISEKSEIFDDQFSVERPDGSNFTLKIRSTKLEDSAMYFCASRALAGVIHNEQFFGPGTRLTVL.

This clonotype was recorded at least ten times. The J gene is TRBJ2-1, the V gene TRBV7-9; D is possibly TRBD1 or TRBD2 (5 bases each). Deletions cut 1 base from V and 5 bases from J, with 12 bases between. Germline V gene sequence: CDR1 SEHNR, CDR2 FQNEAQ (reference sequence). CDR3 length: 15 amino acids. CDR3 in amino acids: CASSLDYGGNNEQFF. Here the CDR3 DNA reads TGTGCCAGCAGCTTAGATTATGGGGGAAACAATGAGCAGTTCTTC.

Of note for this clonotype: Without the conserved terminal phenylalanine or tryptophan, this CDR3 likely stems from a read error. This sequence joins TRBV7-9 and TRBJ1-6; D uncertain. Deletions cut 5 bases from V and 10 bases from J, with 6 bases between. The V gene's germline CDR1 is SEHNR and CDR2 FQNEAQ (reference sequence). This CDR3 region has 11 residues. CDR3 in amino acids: CASSLESPLHL. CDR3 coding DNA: TGTGCCAGCAGCCTAGAGTCACCCCTCCACCTT.

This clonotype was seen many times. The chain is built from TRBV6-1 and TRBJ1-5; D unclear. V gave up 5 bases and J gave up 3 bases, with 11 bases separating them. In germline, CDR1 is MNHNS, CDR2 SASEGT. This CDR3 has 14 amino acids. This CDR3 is CASSYGKLNQPQHF. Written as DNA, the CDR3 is TGTGCCAGCAGTTACGGGAAGCTCAATCAGCCCCAGCATTTT.

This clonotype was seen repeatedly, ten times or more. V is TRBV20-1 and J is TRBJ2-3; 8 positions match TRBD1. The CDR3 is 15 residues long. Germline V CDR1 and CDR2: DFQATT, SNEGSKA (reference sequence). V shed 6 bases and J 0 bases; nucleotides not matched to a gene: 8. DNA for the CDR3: TGCAGTGCGCCGGACAGGGCGACTAGCACAGATACGCAGTATTTT. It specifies CSAPDRATSTDTQYF.

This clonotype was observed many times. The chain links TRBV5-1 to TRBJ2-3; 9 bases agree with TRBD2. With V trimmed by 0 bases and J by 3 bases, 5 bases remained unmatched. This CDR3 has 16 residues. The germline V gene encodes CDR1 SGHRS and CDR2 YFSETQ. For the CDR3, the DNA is TGCGCCAGCAGCTTGGGTCGGCTAGCGGGGACAGATACGCAGTATTTT. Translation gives CASSLGRLAGTDTQYF.

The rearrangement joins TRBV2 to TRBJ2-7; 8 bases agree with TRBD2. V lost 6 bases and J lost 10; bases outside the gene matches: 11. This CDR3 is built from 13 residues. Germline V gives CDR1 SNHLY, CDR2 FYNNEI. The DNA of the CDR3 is TGTGCCAGCAGCCCCCCGGCGGGGGGCGACCAGTACTTC. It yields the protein CASSPPAGGDQYF.

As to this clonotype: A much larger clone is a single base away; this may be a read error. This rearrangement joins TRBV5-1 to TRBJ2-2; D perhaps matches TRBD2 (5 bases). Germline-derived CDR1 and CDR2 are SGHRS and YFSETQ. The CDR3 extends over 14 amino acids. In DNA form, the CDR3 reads TGCGCCAGCAGCTTGGTCACGGGAACCGGGGAGCTGCTTTTT. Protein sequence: CASSLVTGTGELLF. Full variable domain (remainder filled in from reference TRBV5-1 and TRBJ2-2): KAGVTQTPRYLIKTRGQQVTLSCSPISGHRSVSWYQQTPGQGLQFLFEYFSETQRNKGNFPGRFSGRQFSNSRSEMNVSTLELGDSALYLCASSLVTGTGELLFGEGSRLTVL.

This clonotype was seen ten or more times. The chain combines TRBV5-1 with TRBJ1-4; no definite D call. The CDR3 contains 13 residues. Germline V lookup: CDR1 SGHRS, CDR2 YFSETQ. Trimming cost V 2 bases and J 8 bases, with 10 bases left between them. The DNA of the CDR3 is TGCGCCAGCAGCTTTGGTGCGGGGGAAAAACTGTTTTTT. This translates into CASSFGAGEKLFF.

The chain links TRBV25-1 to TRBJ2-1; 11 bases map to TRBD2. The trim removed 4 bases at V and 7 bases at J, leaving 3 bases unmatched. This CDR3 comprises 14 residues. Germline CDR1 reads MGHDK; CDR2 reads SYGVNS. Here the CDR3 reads CASSVAGGWNEQFF. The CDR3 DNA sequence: TGTGCCAGCAGTGTAGCGGGGGGGTGGAATGAGCAGTTCTTC. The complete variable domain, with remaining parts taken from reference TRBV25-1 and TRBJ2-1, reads EADIYQTPRYLVIGTGKKITLECSQTMGHDKMYWYQQDPGMELHLIHYSYGVNSTEKGDLSSESTVSRIRTEHFPLTLESARPSHTSQYLCASSVAGGWNEQFFGPGTRLTVL.

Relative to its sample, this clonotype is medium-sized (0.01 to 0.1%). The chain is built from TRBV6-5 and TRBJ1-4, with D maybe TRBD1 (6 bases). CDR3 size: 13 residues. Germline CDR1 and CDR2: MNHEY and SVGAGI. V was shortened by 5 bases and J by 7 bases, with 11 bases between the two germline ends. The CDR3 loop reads CASSERTAEKLFF. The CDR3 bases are TGTGCCAGCAGTGAAAGGACAGCTGAAAAACTGTTTTTT.

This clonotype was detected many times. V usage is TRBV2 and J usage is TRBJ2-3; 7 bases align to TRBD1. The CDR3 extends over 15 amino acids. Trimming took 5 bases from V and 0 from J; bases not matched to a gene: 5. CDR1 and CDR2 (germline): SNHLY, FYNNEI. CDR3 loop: CASSQQGTSTDTQYF. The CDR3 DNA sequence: TGTGCCAGCAGTCAACAGGGGACCAGCACAGATACGCAGTATTTT.

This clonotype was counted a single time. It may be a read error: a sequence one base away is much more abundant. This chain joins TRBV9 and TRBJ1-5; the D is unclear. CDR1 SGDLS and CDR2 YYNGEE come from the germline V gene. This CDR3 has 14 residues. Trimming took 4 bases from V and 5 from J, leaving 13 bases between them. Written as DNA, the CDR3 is TGTGCCAGCAGCCCAACCGGTGGACATCAGCCCCAGCATTTT. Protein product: CASSPTGGHQPQHF.

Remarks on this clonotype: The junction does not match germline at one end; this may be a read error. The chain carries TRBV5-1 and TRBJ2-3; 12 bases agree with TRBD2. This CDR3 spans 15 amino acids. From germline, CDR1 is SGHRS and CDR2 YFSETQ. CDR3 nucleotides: TGTGCCAGCAGCTTCGGACTAGCGGGACGGTATACGCAGTATTTT. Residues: CASSFGLAGRYTQYF.

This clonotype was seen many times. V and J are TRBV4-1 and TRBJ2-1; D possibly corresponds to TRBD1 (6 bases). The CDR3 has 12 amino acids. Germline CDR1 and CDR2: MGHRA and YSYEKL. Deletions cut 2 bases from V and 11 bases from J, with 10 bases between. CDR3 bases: TGCGCCAGCAGCCAAACTGGACAGCAGCAGTTCTTC. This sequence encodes CASSQTGQQQFF.

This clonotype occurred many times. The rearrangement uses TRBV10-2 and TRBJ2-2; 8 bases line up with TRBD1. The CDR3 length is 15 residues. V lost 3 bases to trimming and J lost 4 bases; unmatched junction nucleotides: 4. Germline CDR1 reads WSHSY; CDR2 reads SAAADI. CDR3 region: CASSDRGRGTGELFF. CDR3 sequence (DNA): TGCGCCAGCAGTGACAGGGGGCGCGGCACCGGGGAGCTGTTTTTT.

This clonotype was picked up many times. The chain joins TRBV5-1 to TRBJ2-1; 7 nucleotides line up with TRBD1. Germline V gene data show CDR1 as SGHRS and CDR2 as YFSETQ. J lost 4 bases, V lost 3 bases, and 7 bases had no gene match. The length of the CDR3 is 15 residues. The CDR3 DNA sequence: TGCGCCAGCAGCTGGACAGGTGGAAGTTACAATGAGCAGTTCTTC. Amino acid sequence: CASSWTGGSYNEQFF. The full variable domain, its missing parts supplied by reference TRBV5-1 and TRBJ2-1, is KAGVTQTPRYLIKTRGQQVTLSCSPISGHRSVSWYQQTPGQGLQFLFEYFSETQRNKGNFPGRFSGRQFSNSRSEMNVSTLELGDSALYLCASSWTGGSYNEQFFGPGTRLTVL.

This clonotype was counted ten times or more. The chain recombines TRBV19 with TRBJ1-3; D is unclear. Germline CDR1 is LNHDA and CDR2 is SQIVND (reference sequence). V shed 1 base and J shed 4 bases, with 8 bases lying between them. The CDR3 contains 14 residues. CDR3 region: CASSIVLEGNTIYF. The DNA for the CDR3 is TGTGCCAGTAGTATAGTCTTGGAGGGAAACACCATATATTTT.

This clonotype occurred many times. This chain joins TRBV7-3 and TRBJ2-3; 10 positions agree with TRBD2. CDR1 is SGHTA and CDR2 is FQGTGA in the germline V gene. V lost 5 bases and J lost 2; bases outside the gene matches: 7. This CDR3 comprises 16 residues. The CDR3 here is CASSLGTSAITDTQYF. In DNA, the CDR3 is TGTGCCAGCAGCCTAGGGACTAGCGCCATCACAGATACGCAGTATTTT.

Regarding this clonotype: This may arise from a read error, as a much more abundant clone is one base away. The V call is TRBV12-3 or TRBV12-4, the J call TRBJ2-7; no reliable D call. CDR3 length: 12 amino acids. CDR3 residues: CASSLKGYEQCF. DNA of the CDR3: TGTGCCAGCAGTCTAAAGGGCTACGAGCAGTGCTTC.